Below are 25 T cell receptor beta chains sequenced from a single sample in a study of cytomegalovirus exposure and HLA in healthy donors. PCR amplification relied on 60 Vbeta primers (plus 13 Jbeta primers). The assay was immunoSEQ multiplex PCR, and TCRdb's table has in-frame clones only and misses some. Of roughly 130,000 clones in the sample, more than 80% are singletons; the top ten hold roughly 3%. Material for sequencing was PBMCs. The origin of the receptors is a male donor in good health and CMV-seronegative.

The CDR3 DNA reads TGTGCCAGCAGCCCAAGGAGTCCCGGCACAGATACGCAGTATTTT. This translates into CASSPRSPGTDTQYF. V usage is TRBV7-3 and J usage is TRBJ2-3, with unresolved D. The CDR3 extends over 15 amino acids. Looked up from germline, CDR1 is SGHTA and CDR2 is FQGTGA. Trimming removed 5 bases at V and 1 base at J, with 13 bases between.

The V call is TRBV27, the J call TRBJ1-1; 8 nucleotides agree with TRBD1. Germline CDR1 is MNHEY and CDR2 is SMNVEV (reference sequence). This CDR3 is built from 18 residues. With 6 bases clipped from V and 0 bases from J, the junction kept 15 bases outside the gene matches. The CDR3 nucleotides read TGTGCCAGCAGCCACTGGGGCAGGGGGCTCCTTATGAACACTGAAGCTTTCTTT. Translated: CASSHWGRGLLMNTEAFF.

The rearrangement links TRBV25-1 to TRBJ1-1; maybe TRBD1 (6 bases). The CDR3 extends over 14 amino acids. V gave up 7 bases and J gave up 6 bases, with 18 bases separating them. CDR1 and CDR2 from the germline V gene are MGHDK and SYGVNS. CDR3 bases: TGTGCCAGCAACCTTGGGGGGGGCGCGGCTGAAGCTTTCTTT. Translating it yields CASNLGGGAAEAFF.

The J gene is TRBJ1-1, the V gene TRBV29-1, with a weak D call TRBD1 (6 bases). Trimming left V 7 bases short and J 1 base short, with 13 bases between. The CDR3 is 13 amino acids. The germline gives CDR1 SQVTM, CDR2 ANQGSEA. In DNA, the CDR3 is TGCAGCGCAGGGGCCGGAGGGAACACTGAAGCTTTCTTT. Translated, it gives CSAGAGGNTEAFF.

This sequence joins TRBV11-2 and TRBJ1-1; possibly TRBD1 for D (5 bases). V lost 4 bases and J lost 4, with 19 bases in between. The CDR3 totals 16 residues. Per germline, CDR1 SGHAT and CDR2 FQNNGV. CDR3 protein: CASSSYNGGGITEAFF. Here the CDR3 DNA reads TGTGCCAGCAGCTCCTACAATGGCGGGGGTATCACTGAAGCTTTCTTT.

This rearrangement joins TRBV7-6 to TRBJ1-3; no definite D call. This CDR3 region has 16 residues. Trimming took 1 base from V and 0 from J, leaving 10 bases between them. Germline CDR1 reads SGHVS; CDR2 reads FNYEAQ. The CDR3 reads CASSLGTPNSGNTIYF. DNA of the CDR3: TGTGCCAGCAGCTTAGGTACACCCAACTCTGGAAACACCATATATTTT.

The V and J genes are TRBV10-3 and TRBJ2-5; D possibly corresponds to TRBD2 (6 bases). This CDR3 has 15 amino acids. Germline V gene data show CDR1 as ENHRY and CDR2 as SYGVKD. V shed 3 bases and J shed 3 bases, with 14 bases lying between them. CDR3 loop: CAISDPPRGKETQYF. The CDR3 coding sequence is TGTGCCATCAGTGACCCTCCGCGGGGAAAAGAGACCCAGTACTTC.

The genes are TRBV5-1 and TRBJ1-5; a possible D gene is TRBD1 (6 bases). This CDR3 is 15 amino acids long. Germline CDR1 reads SGHRS; CDR2 reads YFSETQ. Trimming removed 1 base from V and 4 bases from J, with 12 bases in between. CDR3 coding DNA: TGCGCCAGCAGCTTGTGGCCAGGGGCAAATCAGCCCCAGCATTTT. Translation gives CASSLWPGANQPQHF.

V gene TRBV5-1 combines with J gene TRBJ2-5; the match to TRBD1 covers 11 bases. V trimming: 3 bases; J trimming: 5 bases; junction bases outside the gene matches: 3. Germline assignment: CDR1 SGHRS and CDR2 YFSETQ. The CDR3 sequence is 14 residues long. In DNA form, the CDR3 reads TGCGCCAGCAGCTCCGGACAGGGGGCTGAGACCCAGTACTTC. Its protein product is CASSSGQGAETQYF.

A word on this clone: The junction and the germline gene differ at one end; a read error may be behind it. V is TRBV2 and J is TRBJ2-7; no definite D call. The CDR3 has 14 amino acids. Germline V gene data show CDR1 as SNHLY and CDR2 as FYNNEI. CDR3 protein: CASTEVRGLSEQYF. The CDR3, as DNA: TGTGCCAGCACTGAAGTCAGAGGTCTGTCCGAGCAGTACTTC.

The CDR3 loop is CASSLAGGRGTEAFF. DNA for the CDR3: TGCGCCAGCAGCTTGGCGGGGGGGCGCGGAACTGAAGCTTTCTTT. The chain couples TRBV5-1 to TRBJ1-1; maybe TRBD1 (6 bases). Germline V gives CDR1 SGHRS, CDR2 YFSETQ. CDR3 length: 15 residues. V was trimmed by 0 bases and J by 5 bases, leaving 14 bases between them.

The chain couples TRBV28 to TRBJ1-3; maybe TRBD1 (5 bases). The CDR3 has 14 amino acids. Trimming cost V 5 bases and J 0 bases, with 8 bases left between them. The germline V gene has CDR1 MDHEN and CDR2 SYDVKM. This CDR3 reads CASSEQVSGNTIYF. The CDR3 DNA reads TGTGCCAGCAGTGAACAGGTCTCTGGAAACACCATATATTTT.

This rearrangement joins TRBV4-2 to TRBJ2-1; 9 bases map to TRBD1. The ends lost 4 bases at V and 8 bases at J; junction bases unmatched: 15. CDR1 is LGHNA and CDR2 is YNFKEQ in the germline V gene. The CDR3 is 17 amino acids. As DNA, the CDR3 is TGTGCCAGCAGCCCTACCCCTACAGGGGGCAGTTTGGATGAGCAGTTCTTC. Translating gives CASSPTPTGGSLDEQFF.

J is TRBJ2-2 and V is TRBV11-3; 14 nucleotides agree with TRBD2. The J segment lost 6 bases and the V segment lost 5 bases, leaving 8 bases of the junction unmatched. CDR3 length: 17 amino acids. Germline V gene sequence: CDR1 SGHNT, CDR2 YENEEA. CDR3 in DNA: TGTGCCAGCAGCGCTCGACTAGCGGGGGGGCTCGCCGGGGAGCTGTTTTTT. Its protein product is CASSARLAGGLAGELFF.

The DNA of the CDR3 is TGCGCCAGCAGTACCCCGGGGGGGGTCTACGAGCAGTACTTC. Translation gives CASSTPGGVYEQYF. The chain has TRBV10-2 and TRBJ2-7; TRBD2 agrees at 8 bases. CDR1 is WSHSY, CDR2 SAAADI, per germline. The CDR3 is 14 amino acids. V dropped 5 bases and J dropped 3; count of bases not matched to a gene: 6.

The chain joins TRBV4-3 to TRBJ1-4; D is uncertain. The CDR3 length is 15 residues. V shed 6 bases and J shed 3 bases, with 14 bases lying between them. Germline V CDR1 and CDR2: LGHNA, YSLEER. The DNA for the CDR3 is TGCGCCAGCAGTCTCACGGGAAGTCCTAATGAAAAACTGTTTTTT. It yields the protein CASSLTGSPNEKLFF.

The gene calls are TRBV7-2 and TRBJ1-6; D unclear. V was pared by 10 bases and J by 6 bases, with 16 bases between. This CDR3 spans 14 amino acids. The germline V gene has CDR1 SGHTA and CDR2 FQGNSA. The CDR3 spells CATRGGQLNSPLHF. CDR3 coding DNA: TGTGCCACTCGGGGTGGGCAGCTTAATTCACCCCTCCACTTT.

This chain joins TRBV11-3 and TRBJ1-2; 8 bases agree with TRBD1. J lost 2 bases, V lost 4 bases, and 6 bases had no gene match. CDR3 length: 15 residues. The germline V gene encodes CDR1 SGHNT and CDR2 YENEEA. DNA for the CDR3: TGTGCCAGCAGCTCCCGGGACAGGAGCAACTATGGCTACACCTTC. Translated, it gives CASSSRDRSNYGYTF. The full variable domain, with the rest looked up from reference TRBV11-3 and TRBJ1-2, is EAGVVQSPRYKIIEKKQPVAFWCNPISGHNTLYWYLQNLGQGPELLIRYENEEAVDDSQLPKDRFSAERLKGVDSTLKIQPAELGDSAVYLCASSSRDRSNYGYTFGSGTRLTVV.

V gene TRBV20-1 combines with J gene TRBJ1-2, with a weak D call TRBD1 (5 bases). The CDR3 length is 9 residues. Germline CDR1 is DFQATT and CDR2 is SNEGSKA (reference sequence). The CDR3 bases are TGCGCCCGGGGGGGTGGCTACACCTTC. It codes for CARGGGYTF.

This sequence joins TRBV5-1 and TRBJ2-7, with D maybe TRBD1 (6 bases). V was trimmed by 0 bases and J by 1 base, leaving 11 bases between them. Germline loops: CDR1 SGHRS, CDR2 YFSETQ. The CDR3 consists of 15 residues. CDR3 nucleotide sequence: TGCGCCAGCAGCTTGGGGGCAGGGGAGTCCTACGAGCAGTACTTC. Amino acids: CASSLGAGESYEQYF.

In its sample, this clone was seen once. V usage is TRBV2 and J usage is TRBJ2-1; 8 bases map to TRBD2. With 10 bases clipped from V and 0 bases from J, the junction kept 2 bases outside the gene matches. Germline-derived CDR1 and CDR2 are SNHLY and FYNNEI. The CDR3 loop spans 13 amino acids. The CDR3 sequence: CATRGGSYNEQFF. CDR3 sequence (DNA): TGTGCCACCCGGGGGGGCTCCTACAATGAGCAGTTCTTC.

J is TRBJ2-7 and V is TRBV18; maybe TRBD1 (6 bases). Between the trimmed V and J ends, which lost 3 bases and 3 bases, there was a span of 12 bases. Germline CDR1 KGHSH, CDR2 LQKENI. This CDR3 comprises 14 residues. CDR3 residues: CASSPLEGVYEQYF. CDR3 nucleotides: TGTGCCAGCTCACCCCTAGAGGGGGTCTACGAGCAGTACTTC.

Only one count was recorded for this clone. The rearrangement links TRBV19 to TRBJ1-2; D ambiguous. Germline V CDR1 and CDR2: LNHDA, SQIVND (reference sequence). This CDR3 has 13 amino acids. Trimming left V 7 bases short and J 3 bases short, with 12 bases between. In DNA form, the CDR3 reads TGTGCCAGTACCAATACTAGGCACTATGGCTACACCTTC. Translation: CASTNTRHYGYTF.

The gene calls are TRBV25-1 and TRBJ2-1; D gene uncertain. In germline, CDR1 is MGHDK, CDR2 SYGVNS. V was shortened by 4 bases and J by 8 bases, with 6 bases between the two germline ends. The length of the CDR3 is 11 residues. CDR3 sequence (DNA): TGTGCCAGCAGTGCCGGTTATGAGCAGTTCTTC. Translation: CASSAGYEQFF.

The rearrangement joins TRBV7-6 to TRBJ1-2; 10 nucleotides agree with TRBD1. The V and J ends lost 1 base and 4 bases, in that order; junction bases with no gene match: 9. The length of the CDR3 is 17 residues. Germline V gene lookup returns CDR1 SGHVS and CDR2 FNYEAQ. CDR3 bases: TGTGCCAGCAGCTTAGTAGCTGACAGGGGGCAAGGCTATGGCTACACCTTC. Encoded protein: CASSLVADRGQGYGYTF.